This entry describes one TCR beta chain. These data belong to a study of blood T cell repertoires in COVID-19. CDR3 length: 15 amino acids. Trimming removed 7 bases at V and 2 bases at J, with 12 bases between. CDR1 is MDHEN, CDR2 SYDVKM, per germline. Libraries were prepared by immunoSEQ multiplex PCR; TCRdb keeps only in-frame clonotypes and omits some of them. The sample consists of around 250,000 clones, around 90% of them appearing once. This clonotype was obtained from a human donor in a cohort sampled during active COVID-19. Sequenced input: peripheral blood. The chain uses TRBV28 and TRBJ2-6; D may be TRBD2 (6 bases). The CDR3 region has the DNA TGTGCCAGCACCCTTGGAGGGGCTGGGGCCAACGTCCTGACTTTC. Protein sequence: CASTLGGAGANVLTF.